The following is a T cell receptor (beta chain) sequence with its context. V lost 1 base, J lost 8 bases, and 14 bases lay in between. CDR3 size: 14 residues. CDR1 and CDR2 from the germline V gene are SEHNR and FQNEAQ (reference sequence). This sample is drawn from a study of blood T cells in healthy people across ages. Each donor gave ten milliliters of peripheral blood. Next came a second PCR, run for about 6 to 12 cycles, which used a sample-barcoded 5' primer along with a J-beta primer mix. TCRdb re-derived calls from the 5' RACE reads in MiXCR, one entry per CDR3 protein. The profile covers fewer than 2 million distinct CDR3 sequences, with about two fifths appearing a single time and 23% taken by the ten largest.

The material sequenced was blood. The chain carries TRBV7-9 and TRBJ1-1, with D unresolved. The receptor's source is a human donor in good health. The CDR3 DNA follows: TGTGCCAGCAGCTTAGTTGCCGTAATGGGGGAAGCTTTCTTT. Protein sequence: CASSLVAVMGEAFF.